A selection of T cell receptor beta chains follows, all from one sample in a study of cytomegalovirus exposure and HLA in healthy donors. This table comes from immunoSEQ multiplex PCR, and its TCRdb copy is limited to in-frame clones, with some not included. Of around 100,000 clones listed, around four fifths are singletons. The specimen was PBMCs. These receptor sequences come from a male donor in good health and CMV-seropositive. CDR3s include the opening cysteine and the closing phenylalanine or tryptophan. Each record gives: V gene, J gene, D gene, clone size, CDR3 DNA, CDR3 protein. The D gene is left open where the match is weak. Clone size is not always given. Where it is, it says once, few, many or a class for expanded clones.

V: TRBV10-3
J: TRBJ2-7
D: TRBD2
size: .
DNA: TGTGCCACCGGACTAGCGGGCACACGGTACAACGAGCAGTACTTC
CDR3: CATGLAGTRYNEQYF

V: TRBV10-3
J: TRBJ2-3
D: .
size: .
DNA: TGTGCCATCAGTGACGCTCTGGGGGCCGGGGATACGCAGTATTTT
CDR3: CAISDALGAGDTQYF

V: TRBV28
J: TRBJ2-7
D: .
size: .
DNA: TGTGCCAGCAGTTTATACCCCAGGGATCAGCAGCAGTACTTC
CDR3: CASSLYPRDQQQYF

V: TRBV30
J: TRBJ2-1
D: TRBD2
size: .
DNA: TGTGCCTGGAGAAGGCGGGGGGTCTACAATGAGCAGTTCTTC
CDR3: CAWRRRGVYNEQFF

V: TRBV5-4
J: TRBJ2-3
D: TRBD2
size: .
DNA: TGTGCCAGCAGTTTAACCGCCCTAGCGGGAAGCACAGATACGCAGTATTTT
CDR3: CASSLTALAGSTDTQYF

V: TRBV28
J: TRBJ2-1
D: TRBD2
size: .
DNA: TGTGCCAGCCGCACCCTCGGGGGGTCCTACAATGAGCAGTTCTTC
CDR3: CASRTLGGSYNEQFF

V: TRBV2
J: TRBJ2-1
D: TRBD2
size: .
DNA: TGTGCCAGCAGTGAAGCTGAGCGGGGGGGCCACAATGAGCAGTTCTTC
CDR3: CASSEAERGGHNEQFF

V: TRBV28
J: TRBJ2-7
D: TRBD2
size: .
DNA: TGCGCCAGCAGTGGAACGACGGGCCGGGGGGGCTACGAGCAGTACTTC
CDR3: CASSGTTGRGGYEQYF

V: TRBV5-8
J: TRBJ1-5
D: TRBD1
size: .
DNA: TGTGCCAGCAGCCCTGGACAGGCCGGCAATCAGCCCCAGCATTTT
CDR3: CASSPGQAGNQPQHF

V: TRBV12-5
J: TRBJ2-3
D: TRBD2
size: .
DNA: TGTGCTAGTGGTCCTACGGGGGGGGAAACAGATACGCAGTATTTT
CDR3: CASGPTGGETDTQYF

V: TRBV29-1
J: TRBJ2-3
D: .
size: .
DNA: TGCAGCGTTTTCCCGGGACACACAGATACGCAGTATTTT
CDR3: CSVFPGHTDTQYF

V: TRBV9
J: TRBJ2-7
D: .
size: once
DNA: TGTGCCAGCAGCACAGCCGACACAATCTACGAGCAGTACTTC
CDR3: CASSTADTIYEQYF

V: TRBV30
J: TRBJ2-7
D: .
size: .
DNA: TGTGCCTGGAGTGTAGGGTCCGGGGTCGAGCAGTACTTC
CDR3: CAWSVGSGVEQYF

V: TRBV15
J: TRBJ2-1
D: TRBD2
size: .
DNA: TGTGCCACCAGCAGAGATCGAGTGGGACTAGCGGGGGGGGATGAGCAGTTCTTC
CDR3: CATSRDRVGLAGGDEQFF

V: TRBV29-1
J: TRBJ2-2
D: .
size: .
DNA: TGCAGCGCTGGAGTTGGGAACACCGGGGAGCTGTTTTTT
CDR3: CSAGVGNTGELFF

V: TRBV7-6
J: TRBJ2-1
D: TRBD2
size: once
DNA: TGTGCCAGCAGCGTCGGGGAGGGTCAAAAGCAGTTCTTC
CDR3: CASSVGEGQKQFF

V: TRBV5-6
J: TRBJ1-2
D: TRBD1
size: .
DNA: TGTGCCAGCACTTCTCGGGACAGCCCAAACTATGGCTACACCTTC
CDR3: CASTSRDSPNYGYTF

V: TRBV5-1
J: TRBJ2-1
D: TRBD1
size: .
DNA: TGCGCCAGCAGCTCTACCGGGACAGGGTACAATGAGCAGTTCTTC
CDR3: CASSSTGTGYNEQFF

V: TRBV19
J: TRBJ2-7
D: TRBD1
size: .
DNA: TGTGCCAGTAGGAGTGGACAGGACTACGAGCAGTACTTC
CDR3: CASRSGQDYEQYF

V: TRBV19
J: TRBJ2-7
D: TRBD1
size: .
DNA: TGTGCCAGTAGGCCGACCCGGGGACAGTCCTACGAGCAGTACTTC
CDR3: CASRPTRGQSYEQYF

V: TRBV11-2
J: TRBJ1-2
D: .
size: .
DNA: TGTGCCAGCAGCTTAGATTTTAACAGAAACTATGGCTACACCTTC
CDR3: CASSLDFNRNYGYTF

V: TRBV18
J: TRBJ2-3
D: TRBD2
size: .
DNA: TGTGCCAGCTCACATATTACCGGGACTATAAAAGATACGCAGTATTTT
CDR3: CASSHITGTIKDTQYF

V: TRBV9
J: TRBJ2-3
D: .
size: .
DNA: TGTGCCAGCAGCGTAGACAGGTGGGGTGGCACAGATACGCAGTATTTT
CDR3: CASSVDRWGGTDTQYF

V: TRBV14
J: TRBJ2-7
D: TRBD1
size: few
DNA: TGTGCCAGCAGCCCCGGGACAGCCAAGGGTTCGGGGCAGTACTTC
CDR3: CASSPGTAKGSGQYF

V: TRBV27
J: TRBJ1-4
D: .
size: .
DNA: TGTGCCAGCAGCAACAGAGGGTCCAATGAAAAACTGTTTTTT
CDR3: CASSNRGSNEKLFF

V: TRBV10-2
J: TRBJ1-5
D: TRBD1
size: .
DNA: TGCGCCAGCAGGACAGGGGTAAATCAGCCCCAGCATTTT
CDR3: CASRTGVNQPQHF

V: TRBV4-1
J: TRBJ2-5
D: TRBD1
size: few
DNA: TGCGCCAGCAGCCAGGGACAGGGTTCTTTGTGGGAGACCCAGTACTTC
CDR3: CASSQGQGSLWETQYF

V: TRBV15
J: TRBJ1-1
D: TRBD1
size: .
DNA: TGTGCCACCAGCAGGGAGACAGGGCGGTATACTGAAGCTTTCTTT
CDR3: CATSRETGRYTEAFF

V: TRBV30
J: TRBJ1-2
D: .
size: .
DNA: TGTGCCTGGAGTGTACTCGAGGGCCCCTATGGCTACACCTTC
CDR3: CAWSVLEGPYGYTF

V: TRBV14
J: TRBJ1-2
D: .
size: few
DNA: TGTGCCAGCAGCCGAAATCACAGGAGTTATGGCTACACCTTC
CDR3: CASSRNHRSYGYTF

V: TRBV7-9
J: TRBJ2-1
D: .
size: .
DNA: TGTGCCAGCAGCTTAGTTATCGAGACTAGGGCACACAATGAGCAGTTCTTC
CDR3: CASSLVIETRAHNEQFF

V: TRBV5-1
J: TRBJ2-2
D: TRBD2
size: .
DNA: TGCGCCAGCAGCTTGGTTGTGGGACTAGCGGGAGGCACCGGGGAGCTGTTTTTT
CDR3: CASSLVVGLAGGTGELFF

V: TRBV6-5
J: TRBJ1-1
D: .
size: .
DNA: TGTGCCACCAACCTTATCGGGGACACTGAAGCTTTCTTT
CDR3: CATNLIGDTEAFF

V: TRBV5-1
J: TRBJ2-5
D: TRBD1
size: .
DNA: TGCGCCAGCAGCTTGATCCGGGACAGGGTGGAGACCCAGTACTTC
CDR3: CASSLIRDRVETQYF

V: TRBV5-4
J: TRBJ2-7
D: .
size: .
DNA: TGTGCCAGCAGCTTTAACAGTTTCGGCGAGCAGTACTTC
CDR3: CASSFNSFGEQYF

V: TRBV19
J: TRBJ1-1
D: TRBD1
size: once
DNA: TGTGCCAGTAGTCCCGGCCTGTACCGGGACAGGGGGGAGGGCACTGAAGCTTTCTTT
CDR3: CASSPGLYRDRGEGTEAFF

V: TRBV7-2
J: TRBJ2-7
D: .
size: few
DNA: TGTGCCAGCAGCTTCCCGACCGGGGGTTCCGAGCAGTACTTC
CDR3: CASSFPTGGSEQYF

V: TRBV19
J: TRBJ2-5
D: TRBD2
size: .
DNA: TGTGCCAGTAGTATTAGGTCGCCGCGGGAGGGCTTAGAGACCCAGTACTTC
CDR3: CASSIRSPREGLETQYF

V: TRBV6-4
J: TRBJ2-2
D: TRBD1
size: once
DNA: TGTGCCAGCAGAGGACAGGGGCGGACCGGGGAGCTGTTTTTT
CDR3: CASRGQGRTGELFF

V: TRBV10-3
J: TRBJ1-5
D: TRBD1
size: few
DNA: TGTGCCATCAGTGACCCGGGGGCAGGGGGCTTAAGCAATCAGCCCCAGCATTTT
CDR3: CAISDPGAGGLSNQPQHF

V: TRBV25-1
J: TRBJ2-5
D: .
size: .
DNA: TGTGCCACCCCGTTGTTGGAGTCCCCCGGGGGGACCCAGTACTTC
CDR3: CATPLLESPGGTQYF

V: TRBV12-5
J: TRBJ2-3
D: TRBD2
size: .
DNA: TGTGCTAGTGGTTTGGGAGCGGGGGGCCGCGCAGATACGCAGTATTTT
CDR3: CASGLGAGGRADTQYF

V: TRBV27
J: TRBJ2-7
D: .
size: .
DNA: TGTGCCAGCAGTACGGACATCCGGGTAGACGAGCAGTACTTC
CDR3: CASSTDIRVDEQYF

V: TRBV5-1
J: TRBJ2-3
D: TRBD2
size: .
DNA: TGCGCCAGCACCTTTCTAGCGGGAGCCTTAAAAATCACAGATACGCAGTATTTT
CDR3: CASTFLAGALKITDTQYF

V: TRBV13
J: TRBJ2-7
D: TRBD1
size: .
DNA: TGTGCCAGCAGTTCCACCACCCACAGGGGGGACGAGCAGTACTTC
CDR3: CASSSTTHRGDEQYF

V: TRBV19
J: TRBJ1-5
D: .
size: .
DNA: TGTGCCAGTAGTATGGGAGGGAATAGCAATCAGCCCCAGCATTTT
CDR3: CASSMGGNSNQPQHF

V: TRBV5-1
J: TRBJ2-5
D: .
size: .
DNA: TGCGCCAGCAGCTTACAGCGGCCTACGGAGACCCAGTACTTC
CDR3: CASSLQRPTETQYF

V: TRBV28
J: TRBJ1-5
D: .
size: once
DNA: TGTGCCAGCACCCCAGGGCCTTACCCCCAGCATTTT
CDR3: CASTPGPYPQHF

V: TRBV10-3
J: TRBJ2-7
D: .
size: .
DNA: TGTGCCATCAGTGAGGGGTGGGTCAGGTGGGCGTCCGCCTACGAGCAGTACTTC
CDR3: CAISEGWVRWASAYEQYF

V: TRBV13
J: TRBJ1-1
D: .
size: .
DNA: TGTGCCAGCAGCTTAGATGGGGGGGTGAACACTGAAGCTTTCTTT
CDR3: CASSLDGGVNTEAFF

V: TRBV7-9
J: TRBJ2-5
D: .
size: .
DNA: TGTGCCAGCAGCTTAGAAGGCCTAGGGGCCCAGTACTTC
CDR3: CASSLEGLGAQYF

V: TRBV4-1
J: TRBJ2-1
D: TRBD2
size: .
DNA: TGCGCCAGCAGCCAAACCACTAGCGGGAGCCTCCCCTACAATGAGCAGTTCTTC
CDR3: CASSQTTSGSLPYNEQFF